The 18 T cell receptor beta chains reported below all come from one sample, sequenced in a study of T cells after yellow fever vaccination. TCRdb re-called the 5' RACE reads through MiXCR, storing one row per CDR3 protein. The table records 500,000 to 650,000 distinct CDR3 sequences, about 15% of them present only once. This specimen was PBMCs, taken 4 to 6 days after the first yellow fever vaccination. These receptors all stem from a young man who received the YFV17D yellow fever vaccine.

Remarks on this clonotype: A read error may account for a junction end that differs from germline. V is TRBV27 and J is TRBJ1-2; TRBD1 is a possible D gene (5 bases). The CDR3 totals 14 residues. Germline CDR1 reads MNHEY; CDR2 reads SMNVEV (reference sequence). The CDR3 sequence: CASTLHGGRDGYTF. The CDR3 coding sequence is TGTGCCAGCACTTTACATGGGGGAAGGGATGGCTACACCTTC.

The table lists this clonotype with a few counts. The chain combines TRBV12-3 or TRBV12-4 with TRBJ2-4; D may be TRBD1 or TRBD2 (5 bases each). The V end lost 7 bases, the J end lost 7 bases, and 23 bases lay between the germline ends. The CDR3 runs 16 residues. CDR3 DNA sequence: TGTGCCAGCACCTCCCCGGGGCGAAACGCCCTGAACATTCAGTACTTC. It yields the protein CASTSPGRNALNIQYF.

This clonotype was observed a few times. This chain uses TRBV4-3 with TRBJ1-1; the match to TRBD1 covers 10 bases. The germline CDR1 and CDR2 sequences are LGHNA and YSLEER. This CDR3 region has 16 residues. V lost 0 bases and J lost 4; bases outside the gene matches: 5. This CDR3 is CASSQDFRTGGTEAFF. CDR3 DNA sequence: TGCGCCAGCAGCCAAGACTTTCGGACAGGGGGCACTGAAGCTTTCTTT.

This chain uses TRBV7-8 with TRBJ2-7; unclear D gene. Looked up from germline, CDR1 is SGHVS and CDR2 is FQNEAQ. This CDR3 comprises 13 residues. Deletions cut 4 bases from V and 0 bases from J, with 7 bases between. CDR3 nucleotide sequence: TGTGCCAGCAGCTGGGAAAGCTCCTACGAGCAGTACGTC. Translated, it gives CASSWESSYEQYV.

The rearrangement joins TRBV4-3 to TRBJ2-7; D gene uncertain. This CDR3 has 13 amino acids. The V end was cut by 3 bases, the J end by 3 bases, with 9 bases between. Germline CDR1 and CDR2: LGHNA and YSLEER. CDR3 DNA sequence: TGCGCCAGCAGCCATCCCGTGAGCTACGAGCAGTACGTC. Translating it yields CASSHPVSYEQYV.

The gene calls are TRBV3-1 and TRBJ1-1, with TRBD1 as a possible D gene (5 bases). This CDR3 is built from 14 residues. The V gene's germline CDR1 is LGHDT and CDR2 YNNKEL (reference sequence). Trimming took 4 bases from V and 3 from J, leaving 12 bases between them. The CDR3 reads CASSLPDRDTEAFF. Here the CDR3 DNA reads TGTGCCAGCAGCCTGCCAGACAGAGACACTGAAGCTTTCTTT. Complete variable domain (other parts from reference TRBV3-1 and TRBJ1-1): DTAVSQTPKYLVTQMGNDKSIKCEQNLGHDTMYWYKQDSKKFLKIMFSYNNKELIINETVPNRFSPKSPDKAHLNLHINSLELGDSAVYFCASSLPDRDTEAFFGQGTRLTVV.

This clonotype was counted a few times. V and J are TRBV6-4 and TRBJ1-1; D is uncertain. V was trimmed by 6 bases and J by 0 bases, leaving 8 bases between them. The CDR3 covers 13 residues. The germline V gene encodes CDR1 MRHNA and CDR2 SNTAGT. This CDR3 reads CASRAGLNTEAFF. The DNA of the CDR3 is TGTGCCAGCAGAGCCGGATTGAACACTGAAGCTTTCTTT.

This clonotype occurred a few times. V usage is TRBV9 and J usage is TRBJ2-1; D is unresolved. CDR1 is SGDLS, CDR2 YYNGEE, per germline. The CDR3 runs to 15 residues. With 4 bases removed from V and 3 bases from J, the gap between germline ends came to 14 bases. The CDR3 DNA sequence: TGTGCCAGCAGCCCTCCTTTGAGAGGCTACAATGAGCAGTTCTTC. The encoded protein is CASSPPLRGYNEQFF.

The rearrangement links TRBV28 to TRBJ2-3; D is perhaps TRBD1 (6 bases). Germline V gene data show CDR1 as MDHEN and CDR2 as SYDVKM. CDR3 length: 12 residues. Trimming cost V 7 bases and J 9 bases, with 14 bases left between them. For the CDR3, the DNA is TGTGCCAGCATGTGGTTAGGGGGAACGCAGTATTTT. Translated, it gives CASMWLGGTQYF.

This clonotype was counted only a few times. The chain uses TRBV20-1 and TRBJ2-3, with 11 positions matching TRBD2. The CDR3 totals 13 residues. Germline values: CDR1 DFQATT, CDR2 SNEGSKA (reference sequence). V was clipped by 6 bases and J by 4 bases; unmatched bases: 3. The CDR3 sequence: CSAPTSGADTQYF. Written as DNA, the CDR3 is TGCAGTGCCCCGACTAGCGGGGCAGATACGCAGTATTTT.

This clonotype was found a few times. This chain links TRBV11-1 with TRBJ1-1, with unresolved D. The CDR3 totals 13 residues. Trimming took 5 bases from V and 5 from J, leaving 12 bases between them. CDR1 is SGHAT, CDR2 FQDESV, per germline (reference sequence). Here the CDR3 DNA reads TGTGCCAGCAGCCCGGCCGGGCGGACTGAAGCTTTCTTT. Encoded protein: CASSPAGRTEAFF.

This clonotype was picked up a small number of times. This chain links TRBV6-2 or TRBV6-3 with TRBJ1-1, with D tentatively TRBD1 (5 bases). CDR3 size: 14 residues. V dropped 7 bases and J dropped 6 bases, with 18 bases sitting between them. Germline CDR1 is MNHEY and CDR2 is SVGEGT. CDR3 bases: TGTGCCAGCATCCGCACGGGGCGTGCCGCTGAAGCTTTCTTT. Translated: CASIRTGRAAEAFF.

This clonotype was detected only a few times. This chain uses TRBV4-3 with TRBJ1-6; 9 positions agree with TRBD1. CDR3 length equals 16 residues. Losses at the gene ends were 0 bases for V and 9 bases for J; bases not matched to a gene: 6. Germline V CDR1 and CDR2: LGHNA, YSLEER. This chain's CDR3 is CASSQEGQGMGSPLHF. In DNA, the CDR3 is TGCGCCAGCAGCCAAGAAGGACAGGGGATGGGTTCACCCCTCCACTTT.

The CDR3 bases are TGTGCCAGCAGAGGTACAGAAAACTATGGCTACACCTTC. This codes for CASRGTENYGYTF. This rearrangement joins TRBV28 to TRBJ1-2; unclear D gene. CDR3 length: 13 residues. CDR1 and CDR2 (germline): MDHEN, SYDVKM. The V end was cut by 6 bases, the J end by 2 bases, with 10 bases between.

The chain joins TRBV7-2 to TRBJ2-2; D gene unclear. CDR1 SGHTA and CDR2 FQGNSA come from the germline V gene. V was pared by 5 bases and J by 6 bases, with 13 bases between. The CDR3 covers 14 residues. The CDR3 protein is CASSPLVGPGELFF. CDR3 nucleotide sequence: TGTGCCAGCAGCCCGCTTGTAGGTCCCGGGGAGCTGTTTTTT.

Ten or more counts support this clonotype. The chain uses TRBV14 and TRBJ2-1; tentative D call: TRBD1 (6 bases). Trimming cost V 4 bases and J 4 bases, with 17 bases left between them. Germline V lookup: CDR1 SGHDN, CDR2 FVKESK. This CDR3 is built from 16 residues. In DNA, the CDR3 is TGTGCCAGCAGCCTACAACCACAGGGCTTATACAATGAGCAGTTCTTC. Translating gives CASSLQPQGLYNEQFF.

The sample holds one count of this clonotype. This chain links TRBV6-5 with TRBJ2-7; 10 bases are shared with TRBD2. This CDR3 is built from 16 residues. The V and J ends lost 2 bases and 0 bases, in that order; junction bases with no gene match: 4. Germline-derived CDR1 and CDR2 are MNHEY and SVGAGI. The CDR3 region is CASSYLAGESSYEQYF. The CDR3, as DNA: TGTGCCAGCAGTTACCTAGCGGGGGAGAGCTCCTACGAGCAGTACTTC.

A few counts support this clonotype. The chain is built from TRBV7-2 and TRBJ2-1, with 11 bases aligning to TRBD1. CDR1 and CDR2 (germline): SGHTA, FQGNSA. The CDR3 has 13 amino acids. The trim removed 3 bases at V and 11 bases at J, leaving 3 bases unmatched. The CDR3 bases are TGTGCCAGCAGCTTCGGGACAGGGGGGAAGCAGTTCTTC. As protein: CASSFGTGGKQFF. The variable domain in full, completed from reference TRBV7-2 and TRBJ2-1, reads GAGVSQSPSNKVTEKGKDVELRCDPISGHTALYWYRQSLGQGLEFLIYFQGNSAPDKSGLPSDRFSAERTGGSVSTLTIQRTQQEDSAVYLCASSFGTGGKQFFGPGTRLTVL.